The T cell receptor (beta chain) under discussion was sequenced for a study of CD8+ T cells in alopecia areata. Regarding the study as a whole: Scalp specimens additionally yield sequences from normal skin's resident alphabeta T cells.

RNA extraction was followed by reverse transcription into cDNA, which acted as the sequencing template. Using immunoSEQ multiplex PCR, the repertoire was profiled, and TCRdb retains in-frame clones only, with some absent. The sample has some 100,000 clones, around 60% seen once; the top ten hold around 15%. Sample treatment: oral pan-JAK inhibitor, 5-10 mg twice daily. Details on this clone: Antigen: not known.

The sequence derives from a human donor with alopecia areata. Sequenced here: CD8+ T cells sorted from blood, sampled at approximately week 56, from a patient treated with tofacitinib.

The CDR3 DNA reads as TGTGCCAGCAGCTCAGGTGGGGGGCTCTACGAGCAGTACTTC. Protein sequence: CASSSGGGLYEQYF. The chain recombines TRBV7-9 with TRBJ2-7; either TRBD1 or TRBD2 may fit D (6 bases each). Between the trimmed V and J ends, which lost 4 bases and 3 bases, there was a span of 13 bases. This CDR3 spans 14 amino acids. The germline CDR1 and CDR2 sequences are SEHNR and FQNEAQ (reference sequence).